The clone carrying this TCR beta chain turned up a few times. From the RT-PCR reads, TCRdb called clonotypes with MiXCR, one entry per CDR3 protein. The sample gives about 570,000 distinct CDR3 sequences, 11% of which show up once; about 10% is in the top ten. This sample was included in a study of response to subunit inactivated influenza vaccine. CDR1 is GTSNPN, CDR2 SVGIG, per germline (reference sequence). There are 18 residues in the CDR3. V lost 4 bases and J lost 2; bases outside the gene matches: 15. A further study also used this sample, focusing on T cells expressing NK-cell markers. Per that paper: In generating TCR beta cDNA, 5'RACE template switching with UMIs was used. The TCR beta repertoires were obtained from sorted CD3+CD56+NKG2C+, CD3+CD56+NKG2C- and CD3+CD56-NKG2C+ T cells.

The sample in question was PBMCs from blood, obtained on the day of vaccination. The chain links TRBV30 to TRBJ2-2, with TRBD2 matching 8 bases. This clonotype was obtained from a man aged 50 to 59 who received an inactivated influenza vaccine. As DNA, the CDR3 is TGTGCCTGGACCCCCCTGGTAATACGGGGGGGAAACACCGGGGAGCTGTTTTTT. It yields the protein CAWTPLVIRGGNTGELFF.